This T cell receptor (beta chain) was recovered during a study of cytomegalovirus exposure and HLA in healthy donors. Findings and limits, study-wide: The authors assumed roughly uniform sequencing depth across donors for presence/absence analyses. A later analysis reportedly found that, within productive TCRs, an Asian-associated ancestry cluster had fewer N-insertions than the mean observed across the approximately 700 donors.

With 6 bases clipped from V and 5 bases from J, the junction kept 3 bases outside the gene matches. This CDR3 comprises 13 residues. Germline CDR1 is SNHLY and CDR2 is FYNNEI. This clone was recorded a few times. Its antigen is not known. Primers for the PCR totalled 60 Vbeta and 13 Jbeta. The repertoire was sequenced with immunoSEQ multiplex PCR; TCRdb's copy has only in-frame clones and lacks some. Among approximately 70,000 clones, about 82% were seen once, and the ten largest hold about 2.9%. Sample: PBMCs. This TCR was recovered from a woman aged 25 to 39 in good health and CMV-seronegative. The rearrangement links TRBV2 to TRBJ1-4, with 7 bases that match TRBD1. CDR3 residues: CASSLGQNEKLFF. For the CDR3, the DNA is TGTGCCAGCAGCTTGGGACAGAATGAAAAACTGTTTTTT.